The source of this T cell receptor (beta chain) is a study of blood T cell repertoires in COVID-19. This clone has more than one count but fewer than ten. The data were produced by immunoSEQ multiplex PCR, yet TCRdb's version contains in-frame clones alone and is incomplete. The sample lists 200,000 to 250,000 clones; 82% were seen once. The CDR3 consists of 17 residues. After removal of 3 bases from V and 7 bases from J, the junction contained 17 bases not matched to a gene. Germline V gene lookup returns CDR1 SGHRS and CDR2 YFSETQ. Sequencing was done on a sample of PBMCs or T cells enriched from blood (not recorded which). The origin of this receptor is a woman aged 55 to 70 who had recovered from COVID-19. J is TRBJ1-2 and V is TRBV5-1; TRBD1 agrees at 8 bases. In DNA, the CDR3 is TGCGCCAGCAGCTCGGGCACCTTGACAGGGGTGTTAGGTGGCTACACCTTC. Amino acids: CASSSGTLTGVLGGYTF. Full variable domain (outside the CDR3, taken from reference TRBV5-1 and TRBJ1-2): KAGVTQTPRYLIKTRGQQVTLSCSPISGHRSVSWYQQTPGQGLQFLFEYFSETQRNKGNFPGRFSGRQFSNSRSEMNVSTLELGDSALYLCASSSGTLTGVLGGYTFGSGTRLTVV.